The entry below describes one T cell receptor beta chain. Produced via immunoSEQ multiplex PCR; TCRdb's table is partial and in-frame only. The sample shows 34,000 or so clones, about nine tenths of them seen only once. This sample stems from a study of blood T cell repertoires in COVID-19. Study information: Sources were T cells, B-cell-depleted T cells, or PBMCs; the material itself was cDNA or gDNA.

Trimming shortened V by 3 bases and J by 5 bases, and 17 bases separated the two germline ends. Germline CDR1 SGHRS, CDR2 YFSETQ. There are 15 residues in the CDR3. Sequenced input: peripheral blood. The gene calls are TRBV5-1 and TRBJ1-1; D possibly corresponds to TRBD1 (6 bases). This TCR derives from a man aged 50-60 years with active or convalescent COVID-19. The CDR3 is CASSSIQGRMTEAFF. The CDR3 DNA is TGCGCCAGCAGCTCTATACAGGGAAGAATGACTGAAGCTTTCTTT.